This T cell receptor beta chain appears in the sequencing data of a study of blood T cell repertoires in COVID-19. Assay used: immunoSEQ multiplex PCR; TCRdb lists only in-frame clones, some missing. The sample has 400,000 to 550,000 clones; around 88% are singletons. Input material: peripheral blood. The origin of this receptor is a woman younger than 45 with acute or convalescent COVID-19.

The CDR3 nucleotides read TGTGCCGGAAAGGGGGACACTGAAGCTTTCTTT. It is translated as CAGKGDTEAFF. The chain uses TRBV30 and TRBJ1-1; D perhaps matches TRBD1 (6 bases). CDR1 and CDR2 from the germline V gene are GTSNPN and SVGIG (reference sequence). Trimming took 8 bases from V and 3 from J, leaving 10 bases between them. This CDR3 comprises 11 residues.